The rows below give T cell receptor beta chains drawn from one sample of a study of blood T cell repertoires in COVID-19. TCRdb's table, derived via immunoSEQ multiplex PCR, lists solely in-frame clones and lacks some. Among 100,000 to 120,000 clones listed, about 88% were seen once. The material sequenced was peripheral blood. These receptors were collected from a woman in her 70s who had recovered from COVID-19. The CDR3 runs from the conserved cysteine through the conserved F or W. The D gene is left open where the match is weak. Some rows have no size entry. The others give once, few or many, or a class for an expanded clone.

clone_size: .
j_call: TRBJ2-3
d_call: .
v_call: TRBV27
cdr3_aa: CASSQPARRTDTQYF
cdr3_nt: TGTGCCAGCAGCCAACCGGCCAGGAGGACCGATACGCAGTATTTT

clone_size: .
j_call: TRBJ1-3
d_call: .
v_call: TRBV9
cdr3_aa: CASSVAGGYSGNTIYF
cdr3_nt: TGTGCCAGCAGCGTAGCTGGGGGGTACTCTGGAAACACCATATATTTT

clone_size: few
j_call: TRBJ1-5
d_call: .
v_call: TRBV30
cdr3_aa: CAWNLGGSNQPQHF
cdr3_nt: TGTGCCTGGAATCTCGGCGGTAGCAATCAGCCCCAGCATTTT

clone_size: once
j_call: TRBJ2-5
d_call: .
v_call: TRBV6-5
cdr3_aa: CASSRDFQETQYF
cdr3_nt: TGTGCCAGCAGTAGAGATTTCCAAGAGACCCAGTACTTC

clone_size: .
j_call: TRBJ2-7
d_call: .
v_call: TRBV6-5
cdr3_aa: CASSKQGIYEQYF
cdr3_nt: TGTGCCAGCAGTAAACAGGGTATCTACGAGCAGTACTTC

clone_size: .
j_call: TRBJ2-7
d_call: TRBD1
v_call: TRBV6-1
cdr3_aa: CASSERQGASEQYF
cdr3_nt: TGTGCCAGCAGTGAACGCCAGGGGGCGTCCGAGCAGTACTTC

clone_size: .
j_call: TRBJ2-3
d_call: .
v_call: TRBV18
cdr3_aa: CASSPSLAEDTQYF
cdr3_nt: TGTGCCAGCTCACCCAGCCTAGCAGAAGATACGCAGTATTTT

clone_size: .
j_call: TRBJ1-5
d_call: .
v_call: TRBV19
cdr3_aa: CASSMGGYQPQHF
cdr3_nt: TGTGCCAGTAGTATGGGAGGTTATCAGCCCCAGCATTTT

clone_size: .
j_call: TRBJ2-5
d_call: .
v_call: TRBV6-2/TRBV6-3
cdr3_aa: CASSPYQGETQYF
cdr3_nt: TGTGCCAGCAGCCCTTACCAGGGAGAGACCCAGTACTTC

clone_size: .
j_call: TRBJ2-5
d_call: .
v_call: TRBV3-1/TRBV3-2
cdr3_aa: CASSQDPVPREETQYF
cdr3_nt: TGTGCCAGCAGCCAAGATCCGGTCCCCCGAGAAGAGACCCAGTACTTC

clone_size: .
j_call: TRBJ2-1
d_call: .
v_call: TRBV6-5
cdr3_aa: CASSSSGTQQFF
cdr3_nt: TGTGCCAGCAGTTCCTCCGGGACACAGCAGTTCTTC

clone_size: .
j_call: TRBJ2-5
d_call: .
v_call: TRBV28
cdr3_aa: CASRSTDGLFRETQYF
cdr3_nt: TGTGCCAGCAGGTCTACGGACGGACTTTTTAGAGAGACCCAGTACTTC

clone_size: .
j_call: TRBJ2-2
d_call: TRBD2
v_call: TRBV6-6
cdr3_aa: CASIKAGAGELFF
cdr3_nt: TGTGCCAGCATAAAGGCGGGAGCCGGGGAGCTGTTTTTT

clone_size: few
j_call: TRBJ2-7
d_call: .
v_call: TRBV15
cdr3_aa: CATSREPQVAYEQYF
cdr3_nt: TGTGCCACCAGCAGAGAGCCACAGGTGGCCTACGAGCAGTACTTC

clone_size: .
j_call: TRBJ2-2
d_call: TRBD1
v_call: TRBV19
cdr3_aa: CASDKTGRDTGELFF
cdr3_nt: TGTGCCAGCGATAAGACAGGGAGAGACACCGGGGAGCTGTTTTTT

clone_size: .
j_call: TRBJ1-4
d_call: .
v_call: TRBV4-2
cdr3_aa: CASSQAGGEKEKLFF
cdr3_nt: TGTGCCAGCAGCCAAGCGGGGGGCGAGAAGGAAAAACTGTTTTTT

clone_size: .
j_call: TRBJ2-3
d_call: .
v_call: TRBV4-3
cdr3_aa: CASSQGLRSGYTDTQYF
cdr3_nt: TGCGCCAGCAGCCAAGGTCTTCGGAGCGGCTACACAGATACGCAGTATTTT

clone_size: .
j_call: TRBJ2-5
d_call: TRBD2
v_call: TRBV7-3
cdr3_aa: CASSLSSGAQETQYF
cdr3_nt: TGTGCCAGCAGCTTATCTAGCGGGGCACAAGAGACCCAGTACTTC

clone_size: .
j_call: TRBJ2-3
d_call: TRBD1
v_call: TRBV5-1
cdr3_aa: CASSGTGMVADTQYF
cdr3_nt: TGCGCCAGCAGCGGGACAGGGATGGTGGCAGATACGCAGTATTTT

clone_size: few
j_call: TRBJ1-1
d_call: TRBD1
v_call: TRBV6-5
cdr3_aa: CASSSDRGFTEAFF
cdr3_nt: TGTGCCAGCAGCTCGGACAGGGGTTTCACTGAAGCTTTCTTT

clone_size: .
j_call: TRBJ2-7
d_call: TRBD2
v_call: TRBV5-1
cdr3_aa: CASSQRTSGYYEQYF
cdr3_nt: TGCGCCAGCAGCCAACGGACTAGCGGATACTACGAGCAGTACTTC

clone_size: once
j_call: TRBJ1-2
d_call: .
v_call: TRBV29-1
cdr3_aa: CSARRGGYGYTF
cdr3_nt: TGCAGCGCCAGACGGGGGGGGTATGGCTACACCTTC

clone_size: .
j_call: TRBJ1-6
d_call: .
v_call: TRBV20-1
cdr3_aa: CSASRGANSPLHF
cdr3_nt: TGCAGTGCTAGTCGGGGGGCCAATTCACCCCTCCACTTT

clone_size: once
j_call: TRBJ2-1
d_call: TRBD2
v_call: TRBV5-4
cdr3_aa: CASSYGLAGNNEQFF
cdr3_nt: TGTGCCAGCAGCTACGGACTAGCGGGGAACAATGAGCAGTTCTTC

clone_size: .
j_call: TRBJ2-3
d_call: TRBD2
v_call: TRBV7-2
cdr3_aa: CASSLGRGGTDTQYF
cdr3_nt: TGTGCCAGCAGCTTAGGACGGGGGGGCACTGATACGCAGTATTTT

clone_size: once
j_call: TRBJ2-7
d_call: .
v_call: TRBV4-3
cdr3_aa: CASSRIAGGDSYEQYF
cdr3_nt: TGCGCCAGCAGCCGCATCGCCGGCGGTGATTCCTACGAGCAGTACTTC

clone_size: .
j_call: TRBJ2-7
d_call: TRBD2
v_call: TRBV7-2
cdr3_aa: CASSPGTSGPTTYEQYF
cdr3_nt: TGTGCCAGCAGTCCCGGGACTAGCGGGCCAACCACCTACGAGCAGTACTTC

clone_size: .
j_call: TRBJ1-5
d_call: .
v_call: TRBV6-2/TRBV6-3
cdr3_aa: CASSNRGNQPQHF
cdr3_nt: TGTGCCAGCAGCAACAGGGGCAATCAGCCCCAGCATTTT

clone_size: few
j_call: TRBJ2-2
d_call: TRBD2
v_call: TRBV6-2/TRBV6-3
cdr3_aa: CASSPGHGLAGERYSWTGELFF
cdr3_nt: TGTGCCAGCAGCCCCGGACACGGACTAGCGGGAGAAAGGTATTCGTGGACCGGGGAGCTGTTTTTT

clone_size: once
j_call: TRBJ2-7
d_call: TRBD2
v_call: TRBV7-2
cdr3_aa: CASSRATSGSSEQYF
cdr3_nt: TGTGCCAGCAGCAGAGCGACTAGCGGGAGTTCCGAGCAGTACTTC

clone_size: few
j_call: TRBJ1-3
d_call: TRBD1
v_call: TRBV7-2
cdr3_aa: CASSFGQAHSGNTIYF
cdr3_nt: TGTGCCAGCAGCTTCGGACAGGCCCACTCTGGAAACACCATATATTTT

clone_size: once
j_call: TRBJ2-5
d_call: TRBD2
v_call: TRBV4-3
cdr3_aa: CASSPRTSGGETQYF
cdr3_nt: TGCGCCAGCAGCCCGAGGACTAGCGGGGGAGAGACCCAGTACTTC

clone_size: .
j_call: TRBJ2-5
d_call: TRBD1
v_call: TRBV11-2
cdr3_aa: CASSSLLQGAWDETQYF
cdr3_nt: TGTGCCAGCAGCTCTTTGCTACAGGGGGCTTGGGATGAGACCCAGTACTTC

clone_size: .
j_call: TRBJ1-1
d_call: .
v_call: TRBV5-1
cdr3_aa: CASSLEAGRTEAFF
cdr3_nt: TGCGCCAGCAGCTTGGAGGCGGGTAGGACTGAAGCTTTCTTT

clone_size: .
j_call: TRBJ1-2
d_call: .
v_call: TRBV4-2
cdr3_aa: CASSQGGTENYGYTF
cdr3_nt: TGTGCCAGCAGTCAGGGAGGGACGGAAAACTATGGCTACACCTTC

clone_size: .
j_call: TRBJ2-1
d_call: TRBD2
v_call: TRBV19
cdr3_aa: CASSIGSGRPWDNEQFF
cdr3_nt: TGTGCCAGTAGTATTGGTAGCGGGAGGCCATGGGACAATGAGCAGTTCTTC

clone_size: .
j_call: TRBJ2-7
d_call: TRBD2
v_call: TRBV5-1
cdr3_aa: CASSLGTSLHEQYF
cdr3_nt: TGCGCCAGCAGCCTTGGGACTAGCCTCCACGAGCAGTACTTC

clone_size: .
j_call: TRBJ1-1
d_call: .
v_call: TRBV30
cdr3_aa: CAWIGQVNTEAFF
cdr3_nt: TGTGCCTGGATAGGTCAGGTGAACACTGAAGCTTTCTTT

clone_size: .
j_call: TRBJ2-7
d_call: TRBD1
v_call: TRBV6-1
cdr3_aa: CASSGRGEGTGRYEQYF
cdr3_nt: TGTGCCAGCAGTGGACGAGGGGAAGGGACAGGGCGCTACGAGCAGTACTTC

clone_size: .
j_call: TRBJ1-3
d_call: TRBD1
v_call: TRBV28
cdr3_aa: CASSLAGTVSGNTIYF
cdr3_nt: TGTGCCAGCAGCCTCGCCGGGACAGTCTCTGGAAACACCATATATTTT

clone_size: .
j_call: TRBJ1-5
d_call: .
v_call: TRBV28
cdr3_aa: CASSLSRGWHQPQHF
cdr3_nt: TGTGCCAGCAGTCTCTCCCGAGGGTGGCATCAGCCCCAGCATTTT

clone_size: .
j_call: TRBJ2-4
d_call: TRBD1
v_call: TRBV7-9
cdr3_aa: CASSPWTGLSKNIQYF
cdr3_nt: TGTGCCAGCAGCCCATGGACAGGGCTGTCCAAAAACATTCAGTACTTC

clone_size: once
j_call: TRBJ2-3
d_call: TRBD2
v_call: TRBV5-1
cdr3_aa: CASSSPPERGKPSTDTQYF
cdr3_nt: TGCGCCAGCAGCTCCCCCCCGGAGCGGGGGAAGCCCAGCACAGATACGCAGTATTTT

clone_size: .
j_call: TRBJ2-5
d_call: TRBD2
v_call: TRBV10-3
cdr3_aa: CAISESSGRARETQYF
cdr3_nt: TGTGCCATCAGTGAGTCCAGCGGGAGGGCCCGTGAGACCCAGTACTTC

clone_size: few
j_call: TRBJ1-2
d_call: .
v_call: TRBV18
cdr3_aa: CASSPRAGNYGYTF
cdr3_nt: TGTGCCAGCTCACCACGGGCAGGGAACTATGGCTACACCTTC

clone_size: .
j_call: TRBJ1-5
d_call: .
v_call: TRBV3-1/TRBV3-2
cdr3_aa: CASGADSNQPQHF
cdr3_nt: TGTGCCAGCGGGGCGGATAGCAATCAGCCCCAGCATTTT

clone_size: few
j_call: TRBJ2-6
d_call: .
v_call: TRBV5-4
cdr3_aa: CASSLDLSGANVLTF
cdr3_nt: TGTGCCAGCAGCTTGGATTTATCTGGGGCCAACGTCCTGACTTTC